This T cell receptor (beta chain) originates from a study of PD-1 blockade in classical Hodgkin lymphoma. The overall study: The nivolumab dose that patients received was 3 mg/kg, given intravenously every 2 weeks.

The study's findings and limits: Exclusion removed patients who began nivolumab under 1 year after ASCT. By cycle point C4D1, TCR diversity had risen significantly in CD4+ cells (but not CD8+ cells). Patients who responded completely had about the same baseline diversity as newly diagnosed patients.

Repertoires were generated with immunoSEQ multiplex PCR, while TCRdb's copy carries only in-frame clones and drops some. The sample carries around 70,000 clones, 71% recorded once. With regard to this clone: Its specificity is unknown.

Each patient relapsed following autologous stem cell transplantation, and prior brentuximab vedotin exposure differed. Trimming cost V 4 bases and J 4 bases, with 10 bases left between them. There are 13 residues in the CDR3. Per the germline V gene, CDR1 is SGHDN and CDR2 is FVKESK. This receptor was identified in a human donor with classical Hodgkin lymphoma. V usage is TRBV14 and J usage is TRBJ1-2; D ambiguous. Sample: peripheral blood mononuclear cells (PBMCs), taken before the second cycle of nivolumab. CDR3 nucleotide sequence: TGTGCCAGCAGCCTCGGACGGGCCTATGGCTACACCTTC. This codes for CASSLGRAYGYTF.